The 12 T cell receptor beta chains below all came from one sample that was sequenced in a study of beta chain features in type 1 diabetes. Study-level findings and limits: Significant though moderate, a shortening of TCRB CDR3s appeared in all four CD4+ subsets of Type 1 diabetes patients.

Sequenced material consisted of expressed TCRB transcripts (all of the isolated RNA was reverse transcribed). Libraries were prepared by immunoSEQ multiplex PCR; TCRdb keeps only in-frame clonotypes and omits some of them. Of some 200,000 clones in the sample, approximately 16% were seen once. The antigens these receptors bind are not known. Material for sequencing was naive CD4+ T cells from blood. These receptors came from a man aged 25-45 years with type 1 diabetes.

J is TRBJ2-3 and V is TRBV7-2, with 12 bases matching TRBD2. Trimming at V came to 3 bases and at J to 0 bases, leaving 4 bases not matched to a gene. CDR3 size: 17 residues. Germline V gives CDR1 SGHTA, CDR2 FQGNSA. CDR3 nucleotide sequence: TGTGCCAGCAGCTTGCTAGCGGGAGGGCCAAGCACAGATACGCAGTATTTT. It is translated as CASSLLAGGPSTDTQYF.

The DNA for the CDR3 is TGTGCCATCAGTGACCGCCAAGCGGGGGGGGAGCAGTACTTC. The encoded protein is CAISDRQAGGEQYF. This chain uses TRBV10-3 with TRBJ2-7, with 10 bases matching TRBD2. Per the germline V gene, CDR1 is ENHRY and CDR2 is SYGVKD. J was trimmed by 7 bases and V by 3 bases; bases with no gene match: 6. The CDR3 totals 14 residues.

The chain is built from TRBV9 and TRBJ2-7; D gene uncertain. CDR3 length equals 15 residues. CDR1 is SGDLS and CDR2 is YYNGEE in the germline V gene. V dropped 1 base and J dropped 0 bases, with 11 bases sitting between them. The chain's CDR3 is CASSVSQRSSYEQYF. CDR3 DNA sequence: TGTGCCAGCAGCGTAAGTCAGAGGAGCTCCTACGAGCAGTACTTC.

The V gene is TRBV7-6, the J gene TRBJ1-1; tentative D call: TRBD1 (5 bases). Trimming stripped 5 bases from V and 8 bases from J, with 18 bases between. From germline, CDR1 is SGHVS and CDR2 FNYEAQ. CDR3 length equals 14 residues. This CDR3 is CASSKKGQGAEAFF. CDR3 in DNA: TGTGCCAGCAGCAAAAAGGGGCAGGGAGCGGAAGCTTTCTTT. The complete variable domain, with remaining parts taken from reference TRBV7-6 and TRBJ1-1, reads GAGVSQSPRYKVTKRGQDVALRCDPISGHVSLYWYRQALGQGPEFLTYFNYEAQQDKSGLPNDRFSAERPEGSISTLTIQRTEQRDSAMYRCASSKKGQGAEAFFGQGTRLTVV.

The chain combines TRBV29-1 with TRBJ1-1; 7 bases are a match to TRBD1. Trimming at V came to 8 bases and at J to 5 bases, leaving 11 bases not matched to a gene. The germline CDR1 and CDR2 sequences are SQVTM and ANQGSEA. The CDR3 runs to 13 residues. The CDR3 reads CSSNNRGRTEAFF. The CDR3 bases are TGCAGCTCAAACAACAGGGGACGAACTGAAGCTTTCTTT.

This clone was seen a few times. Other DNA sequences in the same sample also yield this CDR3. CDR3: CASSSRNEKLFF. CDR3 nucleotide sequence: TGTGCCAGCAGCTCGCGTAATGAAAAACTGTTTTTT. The rearrangement joins TRBV7-2 to TRBJ1-4, with unresolved D. Trimming removed 4 bases from V and 4 bases from J, with 4 bases in between. Germline V gives CDR1 SGHTA, CDR2 FQGNSA. The CDR3 has 12 residues.

This clone was detected only a few times. The rearrangement links TRBV4-3 to TRBJ2-4; D is unresolved. V lost 0 bases and J 5 bases, leaving 14 bases between the germline ends. The germline V gene encodes CDR1 LGHNA and CDR2 YSLEER. This CDR3 region has 16 residues. CDR3 region: CASSQDHRASENIQYF. The CDR3 region has the DNA TGCGCCAGCAGCCAAGATCATCGGGCTAGTGAAAACATTCAGTACTTC.

V usage is TRBV28 and J usage is TRBJ2-3; D ambiguous. The CDR3 totals 12 residues. Germline V gene sequence: CDR1 MDHEN, CDR2 SYDVKM. V lost 6 bases to trimming and J lost 14 bases, with 18 bases between them. CDR3 sequence (DNA): TGTGCCAGCAGGTTCCTGAACCACGGGTCGTATTTT. Residues: CASRFLNHGSYF.

The chain is built from TRBV9 and TRBJ2-3, with D tentatively TRBD1 or TRBD2 (6 bases each). Trimming removed 1 base from V and 5 bases from J, with 14 bases in between. The CDR3 loop spans 15 amino acids. Germline V gene data show CDR1 as SGDLS and CDR2 as YYNGEE. The CDR3 spells CASSVRGAQRDTQYF. For the CDR3, the DNA is TGTGCCAGCAGCGTAAGGGGGGCCCAGCGAGATACGCAGTATTTT.

This clone was detected only a few times. The V gene is TRBV2, the J gene TRBJ1-1; D uncertain. Looked up from germline, CDR1 is SNHLY and CDR2 is FYNNEI. Trimming removed 6 bases from V and 1 base from J, with 6 bases in between. The CDR3 runs 12 residues. The CDR3 loop is CASRYGNTEAFF. CDR3 nucleotide sequence: TGTGCCAGCAGGTACGGGAACACTGAAGCTTTCTTT.

This clone was seen a few times. This chain connects TRBV28 to TRBJ2-4, with TRBD2 identical over 9 bases. The junction had 7 bases not matched to a gene; V was cut back by 5 bases and J by 5 bases. The germline CDR1 and CDR2 sequences are MDHEN and SYDVKM. The CDR3 covers 15 residues. The CDR3 spells CASSLSGSGQNIQYF. DNA of the CDR3: TGTGCCAGCAGTCTTAGCGGGAGTGGGCAAAACATTCAGTACTTC.

This chain uses TRBV7-7 with TRBJ2-7; D is unclear. Germline V gene lookup returns CDR1 SSHAT and CDR2 FNYEAQ (reference sequence). Trimming shortened V by 2 bases and J by 1 base, and 12 bases separated the two germline ends. CDR3 size: 15 residues. CDR3 sequence: CASSLLGHESYEQYF. The CDR3 region has the DNA TGTGCCAGCAGCTTACTGGGCCATGAGTCCTACGAGCAGTACTTC.